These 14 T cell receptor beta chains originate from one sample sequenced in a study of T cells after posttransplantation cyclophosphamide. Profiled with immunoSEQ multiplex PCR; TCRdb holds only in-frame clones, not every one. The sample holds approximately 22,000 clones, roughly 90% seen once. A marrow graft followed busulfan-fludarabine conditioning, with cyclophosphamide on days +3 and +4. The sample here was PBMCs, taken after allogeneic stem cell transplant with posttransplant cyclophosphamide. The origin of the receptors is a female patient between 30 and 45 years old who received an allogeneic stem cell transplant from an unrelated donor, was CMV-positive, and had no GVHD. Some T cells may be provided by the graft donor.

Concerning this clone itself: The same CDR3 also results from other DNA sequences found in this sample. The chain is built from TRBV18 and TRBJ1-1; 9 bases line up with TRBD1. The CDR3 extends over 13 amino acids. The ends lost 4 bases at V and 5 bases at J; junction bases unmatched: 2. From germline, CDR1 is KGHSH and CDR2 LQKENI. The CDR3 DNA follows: TGTGCCAGCTCACTGACAGGGGGGACTGAAGCTTTCTTT. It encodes CASSLTGGTEAFF.

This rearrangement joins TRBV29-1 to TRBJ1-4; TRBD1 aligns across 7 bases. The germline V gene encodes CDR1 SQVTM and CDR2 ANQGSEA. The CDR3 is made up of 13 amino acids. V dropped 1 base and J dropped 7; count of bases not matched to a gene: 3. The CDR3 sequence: CSVEGQGSEKLFF. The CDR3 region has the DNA TGCAGCGTTGAAGGACAGGGCAGTGAAAAACTGTTTTTT.

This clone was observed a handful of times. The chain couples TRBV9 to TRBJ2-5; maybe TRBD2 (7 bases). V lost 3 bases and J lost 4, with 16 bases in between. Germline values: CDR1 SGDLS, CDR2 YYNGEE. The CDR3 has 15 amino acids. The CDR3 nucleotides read TGTGCCAGCAGCGGCGGGGGTGGGGGCCTAGAGACCCAGTACTTC. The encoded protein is CASSGGGGGLETQYF.

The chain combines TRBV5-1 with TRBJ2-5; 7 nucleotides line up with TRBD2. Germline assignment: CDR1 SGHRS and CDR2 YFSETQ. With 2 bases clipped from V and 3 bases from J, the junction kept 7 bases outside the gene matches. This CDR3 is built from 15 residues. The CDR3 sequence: CASSFLVGGEETQYF. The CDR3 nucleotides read TGCGCCAGCAGCTTCCTTGTGGGGGGGGAAGAGACCCAGTACTTC.

CDR3 protein: CASSPRGLEETQYF. Here the CDR3 DNA reads TGTGCCAGCAGCCCGCGGGGACTGGAAGAGACCCAGTACTTC. This chain links TRBV11-2 with TRBJ2-5; a possible D gene is TRBD2 (6 bases). Germline values: CDR1 SGHAT, CDR2 FQNNGV. Deletions cut 5 bases from V and 3 bases from J, with 13 bases between. This CDR3 is built from 14 residues.

The CDR3 sequence: CASSLAVNQPQHF. DNA for the CDR3: TGTGCCAGCAGCTTAGCCGTAAATCAGCCCCAGCATTTT. The chain couples TRBV11-2 to TRBJ1-5, with D uncertain. Germline V gives CDR1 SGHAT, CDR2 FQNNGV. This CDR3 has 13 amino acids. The V end lost 1 base, the J end lost 4 bases, and 5 bases lay between the germline ends.

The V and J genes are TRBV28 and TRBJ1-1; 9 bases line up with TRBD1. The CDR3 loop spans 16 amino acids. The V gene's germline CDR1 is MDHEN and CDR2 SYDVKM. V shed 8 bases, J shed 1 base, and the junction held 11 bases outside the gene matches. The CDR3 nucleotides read TGTGCCAGCCAACCCCGGGGACAGGGTGCGAACACTGAAGCTTTCTTT. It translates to CASQPRGQGANTEAFF.

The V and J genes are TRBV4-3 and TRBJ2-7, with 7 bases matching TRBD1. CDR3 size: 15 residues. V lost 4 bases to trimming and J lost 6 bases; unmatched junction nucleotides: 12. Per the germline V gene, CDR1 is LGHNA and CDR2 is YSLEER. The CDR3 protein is CASSRRQGPDTEQYF. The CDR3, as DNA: TGCGCCAGCAGCCGTCGACAGGGACCGGATACCGAGCAGTACTTC.

CDR3 sequence (DNA): TGTGCCAGCAGTGGCAGGGGGATAGGCTACACCTTC. Translated: CASSGRGIGYTF. The V gene is TRBV2, the J gene TRBJ1-2; 7 nucleotides agree with TRBD1. CDR3 length: 12 residues. Per the germline V gene, CDR1 is SNHLY and CDR2 is FYNNEI. The J segment lost 8 bases and the V segment lost 4 bases, leaving 4 bases of the junction unmatched.

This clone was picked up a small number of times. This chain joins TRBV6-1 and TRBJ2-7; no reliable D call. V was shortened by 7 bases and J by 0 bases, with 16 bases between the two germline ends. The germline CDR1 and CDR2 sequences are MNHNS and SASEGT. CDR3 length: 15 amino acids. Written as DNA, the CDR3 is TGTGCCAGCACCGGCCGTTGGAGTTACTCCTACGAGCAGTACTTC. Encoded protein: CASTGRWSYSYEQYF.

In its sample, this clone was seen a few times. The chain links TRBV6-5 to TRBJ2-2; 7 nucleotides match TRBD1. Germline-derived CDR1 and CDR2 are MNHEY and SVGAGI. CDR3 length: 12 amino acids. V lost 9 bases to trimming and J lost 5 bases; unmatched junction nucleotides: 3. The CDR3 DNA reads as TGTGCCAGTACAGGGGTTACCGGGGAGCTGTTTTTT. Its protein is CASTGVTGELFF.

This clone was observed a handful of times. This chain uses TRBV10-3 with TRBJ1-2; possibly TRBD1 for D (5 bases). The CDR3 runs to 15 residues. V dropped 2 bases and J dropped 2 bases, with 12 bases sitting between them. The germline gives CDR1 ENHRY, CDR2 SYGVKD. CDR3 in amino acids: CAISEGPGNNYGYTF. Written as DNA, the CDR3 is TGTGCCATCAGTGAGGGACCAGGGAACAACTATGGCTACACCTTC.

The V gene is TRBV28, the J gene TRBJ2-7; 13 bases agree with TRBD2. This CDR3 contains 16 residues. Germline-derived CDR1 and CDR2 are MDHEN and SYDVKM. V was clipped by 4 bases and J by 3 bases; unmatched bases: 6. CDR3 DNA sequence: TGTGCCAGCAGTTCGCCGGGACTAGCGGGGAGCTACGAGCAGTACTTC. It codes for CASSSPGLAGSYEQYF.

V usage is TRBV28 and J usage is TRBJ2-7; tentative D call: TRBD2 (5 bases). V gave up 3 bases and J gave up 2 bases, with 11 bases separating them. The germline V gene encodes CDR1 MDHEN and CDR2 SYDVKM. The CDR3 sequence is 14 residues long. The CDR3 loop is CASSLPGLPYEQYF. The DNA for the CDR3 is TGTGCCAGCAGTTTGCCTGGACTCCCCTACGAGCAGTACTTC.